Listed here are 18 T cell receptor beta chains from one sample, sequenced in a study of beta chain features in type 1 diabetes (dated by TCRdb to the late 2010s). Library preparation was by the immunoSEQ multiplex PCR assay. The entire amount of isolated RNA was reverse transcribed using the High Capacity cDNA Reverse Transcription Kit, so the sequenced TCRB transcripts were expressed ones. TCRdb took this table from immuneACCESS and kept in-frame rearrangements with V and J called. Such tables lack part of the clones; where checked against another copy, unresolved V genes explain under half of the gap, and the rest is unexplained. Within this sample are some 900,000 clones, with about a sixth of them counted one time only. Jointly, the top ten make up 0.02% to 0.03% of the sample. The material sequenced was naive CD4+ T cells from blood. Reading the label with the study, this specimen's cell subset or site is: true naive CD4+ T cells. Receptors originate from a woman aged 18 to 35 in good health.

This clone was counted only a few times. The chain recombines TRBV29-1 with TRBJ2-1; TRBD1 is a possible D gene (5 bases). Germline CDR1 SQVTM, CDR2 ANQGSEA. Trimming removed 8 bases from V and 0 bases from J, with 8 bases in between. The CDR3 extends over 12 amino acids. The CDR3 protein is CSLTVSYNEQFF. The DNA of the CDR3 is TGCAGCCTGACAGTCTCCTACAATGAGCAGTTCTTC.

The rearrangement uses TRBV5-5 and TRBJ2-2; 9 bases are a match to TRBD1. The germline gives CDR1 SGHKS, CDR2 YYEKEE (reference sequence). This CDR3 region has 15 residues. The trim removed 4 bases at V and 4 bases at J, leaving 5 bases unmatched. The CDR3 loop is CASSRTGGSTGELFF. CDR3 DNA sequence: TGTGCCAGCAGCCGTACAGGGGGCAGCACCGGGGAGCTGTTTTTT. Filled out from reference TRBV5-5 and TRBJ2-2, the complete variable domain reads DAGVTQSPTHLIKTRGQQVTLRCSPISGHKSVSWYQQVLGQGPQFIFQYYEKEERGRGNFPDRFSARQFPNYSSELNVNALLLGDSALYLCASSRTGGSTGELFFGEGSRLTVL.

V and J are TRBV6-1 and TRBJ2-5, with 9 bases aligning to TRBD2. Germline CDR1 reads MNHNS; CDR2 reads SASEGT. The length of the CDR3 is 18 residues. V was pared by 0 bases and J by 7 bases, with 15 bases of the junction left unmatched. CDR3: CASSEARVLAGNSGTQYF. In DNA, the CDR3 is TGTGCCAGCAGTGAAGCCCGGGTCCTAGCGGGAAACTCGGGGACCCAGTACTTC.

This rearrangement joins TRBV2 to TRBJ1-2, with 8 bases identical to TRBD1. This CDR3 comprises 12 residues. With V trimmed by 8 bases and J by 6 bases, 5 bases remained unmatched. CDR1 is SNHLY, CDR2 FYNNEI, per germline. This CDR3 reads CASWGTGDGYTF. CDR3 DNA sequence: TGTGCCAGCTGGGGGACAGGTGATGGCTACACCTTC. The entire variable domain, with the rest obtained from reference TRBV2 and TRBJ1-2, is as follows: EPEVTQTPSHQVTQMGQEVILRCVPISNHLYFYWYRQILGQKVEFLVSFYNNEISEKSEIFDDQFSVERPDGSNFTLKIRSTKLEDSAMYFCASWGTGDGYTFGSGTRLTVV.

V and J are TRBV27 and TRBJ1-3; D may be TRBD1 (6 bases). The V and J ends lost 5 bases and 0 bases respectively, with 8 bases between them. The CDR3 consists of 14 residues. Germline V lookup: CDR1 MNHEY, CDR2 SMNVEV (reference sequence). The CDR3 DNA is TGTGCCAGCAGTCGGACAGTCTCTGGAAACACCATATATTTT. The encoded protein is CASSRTVSGNTIYF.

The chain uses TRBV6-5 and TRBJ2-1, with no clear D. The V end was cut by 0 bases, the J end by 15 bases, with 12 bases between. Germline values: CDR1 MNHEY, CDR2 SVGAGI. The CDR3 length is 12 residues. Here the CDR3 reads CASSYSVDGLFF. DNA of the CDR3: TGTGCCAGCAGTTACTCTGTGGATGGGCTGTTCTTC.

This clone was observed a few times. The rearrangement links TRBV6-5 to TRBJ1-5, with D maybe TRBD1 (6 bases). Trimming stripped 7 bases from V and 8 bases from J, with 15 bases between. Germline assignment: CDR1 MNHEY and CDR2 SVGAGI. The CDR3 loop spans 13 amino acids. CDR3 nucleotides: TGTGCCAGCAAGGGGGGGCCTGAAGAGCCCCAGCATTTT. It specifies CASKGGPEEPQHF.

The V gene is TRBV7-9, the J gene TRBJ2-7, with 8 bases lining up with TRBD1. CDR3 size: 15 residues. The germline gives CDR1 SEHNR, CDR2 FQNEAQ (reference sequence). Germline trimming cut 4 bases from V and 5 bases from J; bases unmatched to any gene: 10. The CDR3: CASSSPGTGPHEQYF. The CDR3 DNA sequence: TGTGCCAGCAGCTCGCCTGGGACAGGTCCCCACGAGCAGTACTTC.

This clone was seen a few times. V and J are TRBV14 and TRBJ2-1; a possible D gene is TRBD2 (6 bases). Trimming removed 1 base from V and 7 bases from J, with 17 bases in between. The CDR3 has 16 amino acids. In germline, CDR1 is SGHDN, CDR2 FVKESK. The DNA of the CDR3 is TGTGCCAGCAGCCAAGGTCCCGGGACTGGAAGGAATGAGCAGTTCTTC. Translation gives CASSQGPGTGRNEQFF.

In its sample, this clone was seen a few times. The chain joins TRBV29-1 to TRBJ1-2; D is uncertain. This CDR3 is built from 12 residues. CDR1 and CDR2 from the germline V gene are SQVTM and ANQGSEA. V was clipped by 0 bases and J by 1 base, with 3 bases between them. CDR3 amino acids: CSVEDFNYGYTF. The CDR3, as DNA: TGCAGCGTTGAAGATTTTAACTATGGCTACACCTTC.

This clone was seen more than once but under ten times. The V call is TRBV14, the J call TRBJ2-7; 10 bases fit TRBD2. Germline CDR1 and CDR2: SGHDN and FVKESK. The CDR3 is 15 residues long. J lost 6 bases, V lost 6 bases, and 11 bases had no gene match. The CDR3 is CASRASGSWAGEQYF. As DNA, the CDR3 is TGTGCCAGCAGGGCTAGCGGGAGCTGGGCGGGCGAGCAGTACTTC.

This clone was found a few times. The chain couples TRBV5-1 to TRBJ2-2, with TRBD1 matching over 7 bases. After removal of 3 bases from V and 5 bases from J, the junction contained 1 base not matched to a gene. Looked up from germline, CDR1 is SGHRS and CDR2 is YFSETQ. This CDR3 comprises 13 residues. CDR3 DNA sequence: TGCGCCAGCAGCTCACAGGGGACCGGGGAGCTGTTTTTT. It encodes CASSSQGTGELFF.

This clone was picked up a small number of times. V usage is TRBV7-2 and J usage is TRBJ2-7, with TRBD2 identical over 8 bases. Germline V gene sequence: CDR1 SGHTA, CDR2 FQGNSA. After removal of 2 bases from V and 3 bases from J, the junction contained 6 bases not matched to a gene. The CDR3 covers 15 residues. CDR3 loop: CASSLRTSIFYEQYF. As DNA, the CDR3 is TGTGCCAGCAGCTTACGGACTAGCATTTTCTACGAGCAGTACTTC. The full variable domain, rest sourced from reference TRBV7-2 and TRBJ2-7, is GAGVSQSPSNKVTEKGKDVELRCDPISGHTALYWYRQSLGQGLEFLIYFQGNSAPDKSGLPSDRFSAERTGGSVSTLTIQRTQQEDSAVYLCASSLRTSIFYEQYFGPGTRLTVT.

This clone was seen more than once but under ten times. This chain links TRBV11-2 with TRBJ2-2; D remains ambiguous. CDR1 and CDR2 (germline): SGHAT, FQNNGV. The CDR3 sequence is 16 residues long. The V end was cut by 3 bases, the J end by 2 bases, with 13 bases between. CDR3 nucleotides: TGTGCCAGCAGCTTGAATAGCCAGAGAAACACCGGGGAGCTGTTTTTT. Its translation: CASSLNSQRNTGELFF.

V and J are TRBV7-3 and TRBJ2-2; 9 bases map to TRBD2. CDR3 length: 15 amino acids. Trimming removed 1 base from V and 5 bases from J; junction bases left unmatched: 2. Germline V gives CDR1 SGHTA, CDR2 FQGTGA. The CDR3 protein is CASSLRGLATGELFF. The CDR3 nucleotides read TGTGCCAGCAGCTTAAGGGGACTAGCAACCGGGGAGCTGTTTTTT.

This clone was counted between two and nine times. The genes are TRBV29-1 and TRBJ1-2, with TRBD1 matching over 9 bases. V lost 6 bases, J lost 7 bases, and 6 bases stayed unmatched. This CDR3 region has 12 residues. The germline gives CDR1 SQVTM, CDR2 ANQGSEA. CDR3 protein: CSVLQGARGYTF. CDR3 coding DNA: TGCAGCGTATTACAGGGGGCTCGTGGCTACACCTTC.

This clone appeared a few times. The rearrangement links TRBV4-3 to TRBJ2-5; possibly TRBD2 for D (6 bases). V gave up 0 bases and J gave up 4 bases, with 9 bases separating them. The length of the CDR3 is 14 residues. Germline CDR1 reads LGHNA; CDR2 reads YSLEER. The CDR3: CASSQDSSGETQYF. The CDR3 DNA reads as TGCGCCAGCAGCCAAGATAGTAGCGGAGAGACCCAGTACTTC.

V usage is TRBV27 and J usage is TRBJ2-2; no firm D call. The CDR3 contains 15 residues. Germline lookup yields CDR1 MNHEY and CDR2 SMNVEV (reference sequence). V was shortened by 7 bases and J by 4 bases, with 16 bases between the two germline ends. The CDR3 here is CASTSGQPGTGELFF. In nucleotides, the CDR3 is TGTGCCAGCACTTCCGGTCAGCCCGGCACCGGGGAGCTGTTTTTT.